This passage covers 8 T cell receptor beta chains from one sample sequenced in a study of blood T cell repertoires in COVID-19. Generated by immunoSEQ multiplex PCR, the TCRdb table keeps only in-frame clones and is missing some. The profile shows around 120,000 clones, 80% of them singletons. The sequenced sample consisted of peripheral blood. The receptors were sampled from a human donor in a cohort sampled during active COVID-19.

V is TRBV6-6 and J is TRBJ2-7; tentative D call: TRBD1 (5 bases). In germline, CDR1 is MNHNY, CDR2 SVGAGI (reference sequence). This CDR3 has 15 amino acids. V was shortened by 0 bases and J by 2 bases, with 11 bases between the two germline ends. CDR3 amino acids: CASSYSPGIAYEQYF. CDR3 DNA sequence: TGTGCCAGCAGTTACTCCCCAGGGATCGCCTACGAGCAGTACTTC.

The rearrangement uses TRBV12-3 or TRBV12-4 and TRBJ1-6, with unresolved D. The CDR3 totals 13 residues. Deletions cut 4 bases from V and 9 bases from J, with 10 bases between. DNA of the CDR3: TGTGCCAGCAGTTCGGCGACGGGTTCACCCCTCCACTTT. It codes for CASSSATGSPLHF.

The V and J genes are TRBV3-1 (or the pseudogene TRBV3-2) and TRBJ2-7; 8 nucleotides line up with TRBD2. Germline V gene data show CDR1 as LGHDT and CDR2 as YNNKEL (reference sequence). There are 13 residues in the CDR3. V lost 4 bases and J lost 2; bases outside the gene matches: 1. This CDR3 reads CASSRSGTYEQYF. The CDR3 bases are TGTGCCAGCAGCCGTAGCGGGACCTACGAGCAGTACTTC.

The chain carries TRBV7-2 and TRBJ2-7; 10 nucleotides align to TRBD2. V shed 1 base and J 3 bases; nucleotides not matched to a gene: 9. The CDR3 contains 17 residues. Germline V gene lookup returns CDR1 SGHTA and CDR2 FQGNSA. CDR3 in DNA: TGTGCCAGCAGCTTAGATGGTTGGGCTAGCGGGAGCTACGAGCAGTACTTC. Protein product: CASSLDGWASGSYEQYF.

The CDR3 DNA sequence: TGTGCCAGCAGCGCAGAAGCGGGTGAAAAACTGTTTTTT. Translated, it gives CASSAEAGEKLFF. This rearrangement joins TRBV9 to TRBJ1-4; D is undetermined. From germline, CDR1 is SGDLS and CDR2 YYNGEE. Trimming took 3 bases from V and 7 from J, leaving 10 bases between them. This CDR3 region has 13 residues.

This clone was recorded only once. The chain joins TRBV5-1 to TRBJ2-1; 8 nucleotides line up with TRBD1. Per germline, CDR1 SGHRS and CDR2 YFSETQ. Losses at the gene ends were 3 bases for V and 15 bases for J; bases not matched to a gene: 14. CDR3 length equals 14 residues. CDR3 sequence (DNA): TGCGCCAGCAGCTCCCAAGACAGGGGTGGATTGTGGTTCTTC. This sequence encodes CASSSQDRGGLWFF.

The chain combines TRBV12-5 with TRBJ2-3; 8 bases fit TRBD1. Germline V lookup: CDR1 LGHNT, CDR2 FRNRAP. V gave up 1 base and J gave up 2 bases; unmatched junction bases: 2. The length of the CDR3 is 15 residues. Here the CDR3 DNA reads TGTGCTAGTGGTTTGGGGACAGGGTACACAGATACGCAGTATTTT. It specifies CASGLGTGYTDTQYF.

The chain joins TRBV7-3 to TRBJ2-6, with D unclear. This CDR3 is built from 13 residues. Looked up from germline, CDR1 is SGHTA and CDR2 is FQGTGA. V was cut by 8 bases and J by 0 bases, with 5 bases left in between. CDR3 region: CASGRSGANVLTF. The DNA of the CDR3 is TGTGCCAGCGGGCGCTCTGGGGCCAACGTCCTGACTTTC. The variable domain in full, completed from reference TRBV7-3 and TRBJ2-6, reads GAGVSQTPSNKVTEKGKYVELRCDPISGHTALYWYRQSLGQGPEFLIYFQGTGAADDSGLPNDRFFAVRPEGSVSTLKIQRTERGDSAVYLCASGRSGANVLTFGAGSRLTVL.